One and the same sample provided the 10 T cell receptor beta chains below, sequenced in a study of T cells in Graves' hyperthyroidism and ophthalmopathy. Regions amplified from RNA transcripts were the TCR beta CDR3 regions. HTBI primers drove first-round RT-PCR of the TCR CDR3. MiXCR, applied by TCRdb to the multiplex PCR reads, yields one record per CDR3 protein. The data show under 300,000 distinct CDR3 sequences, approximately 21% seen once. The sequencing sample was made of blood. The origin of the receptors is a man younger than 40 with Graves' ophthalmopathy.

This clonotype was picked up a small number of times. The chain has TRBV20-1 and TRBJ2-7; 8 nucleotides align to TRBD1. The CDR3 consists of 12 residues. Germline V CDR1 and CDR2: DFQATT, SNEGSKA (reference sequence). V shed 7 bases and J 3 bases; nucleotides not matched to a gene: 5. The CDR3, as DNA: TGCAGTGTACAGGGGGAGATCTACGAGCAGTACTTC. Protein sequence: CSVQGEIYEQYF.

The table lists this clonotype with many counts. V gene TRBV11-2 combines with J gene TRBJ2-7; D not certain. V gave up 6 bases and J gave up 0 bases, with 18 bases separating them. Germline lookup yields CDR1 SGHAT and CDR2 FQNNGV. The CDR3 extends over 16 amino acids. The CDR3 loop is CASSFSRISSSYEQYF. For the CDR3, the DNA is TGTGCCAGCAGTTTCTCCAGGATCTCCAGCTCCTACGAGCAGTACTTC.

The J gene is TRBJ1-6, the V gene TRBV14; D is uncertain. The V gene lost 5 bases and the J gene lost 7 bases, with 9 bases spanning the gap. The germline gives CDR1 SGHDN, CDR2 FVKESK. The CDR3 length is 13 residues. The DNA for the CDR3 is TGTGCCAGCAGCAAGACTTCGAATTCACCCCTCCACTTT. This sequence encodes CASSKTSNSPLHF.

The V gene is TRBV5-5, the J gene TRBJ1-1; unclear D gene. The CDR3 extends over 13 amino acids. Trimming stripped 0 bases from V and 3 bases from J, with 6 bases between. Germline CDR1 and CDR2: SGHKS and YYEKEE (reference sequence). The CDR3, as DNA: TGTGCCAGCAGCTTGGACGTGGACACTGAAGCTTTCTTT. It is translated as CASSLDVDTEAFF.

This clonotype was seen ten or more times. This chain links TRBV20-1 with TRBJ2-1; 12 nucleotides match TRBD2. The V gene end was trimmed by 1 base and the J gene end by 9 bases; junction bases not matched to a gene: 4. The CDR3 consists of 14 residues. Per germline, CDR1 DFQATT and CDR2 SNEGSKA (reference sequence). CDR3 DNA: TGCAGTGCTAGAGCTAGCGGGAGGGCCGGTGAGCAGTTCTTC. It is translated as CSARASGRAGEQFF.

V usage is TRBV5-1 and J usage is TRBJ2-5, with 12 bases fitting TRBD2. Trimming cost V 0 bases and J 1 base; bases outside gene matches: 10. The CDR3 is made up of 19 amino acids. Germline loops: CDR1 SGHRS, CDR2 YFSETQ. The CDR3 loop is CASSLGLAGAGRVQETQYF. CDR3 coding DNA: TGCGCCAGCAGCTTGGGACTAGCGGGAGCCGGGCGGGTCCAAGAGACCCAGTACTTC.

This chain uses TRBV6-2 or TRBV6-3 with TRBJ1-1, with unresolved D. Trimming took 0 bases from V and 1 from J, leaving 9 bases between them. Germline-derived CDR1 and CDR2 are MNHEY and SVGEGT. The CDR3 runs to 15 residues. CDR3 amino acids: CASSYSTLGNTEAFF. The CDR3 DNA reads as TGTGCCAGCAGTTACTCGACACTGGGGAACACTGAAGCTTTCTTT.

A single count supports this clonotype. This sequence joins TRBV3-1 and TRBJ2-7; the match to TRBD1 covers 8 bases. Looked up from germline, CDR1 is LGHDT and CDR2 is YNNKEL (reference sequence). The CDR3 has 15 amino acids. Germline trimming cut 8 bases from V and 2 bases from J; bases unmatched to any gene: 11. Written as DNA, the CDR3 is TGTGCCAGCTCTACCCAGGGGGCGATCGCCTACGAGCAGTACTTC. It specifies CASSTQGAIAYEQYF.

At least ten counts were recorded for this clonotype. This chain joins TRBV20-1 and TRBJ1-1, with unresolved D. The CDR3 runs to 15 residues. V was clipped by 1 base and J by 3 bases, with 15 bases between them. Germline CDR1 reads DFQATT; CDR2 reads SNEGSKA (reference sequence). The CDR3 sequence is CSARGIQASDTEAFF. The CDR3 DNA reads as TGCAGTGCTAGAGGTATACAAGCTTCTGACACTGAAGCTTTCTTT.

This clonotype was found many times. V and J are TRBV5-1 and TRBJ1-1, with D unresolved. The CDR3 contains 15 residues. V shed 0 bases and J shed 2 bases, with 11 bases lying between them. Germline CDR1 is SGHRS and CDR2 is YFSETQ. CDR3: CASSLEGVGNTEAFF. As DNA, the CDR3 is TGCGCCAGCAGCTTGGAGGGTGTGGGAAACACTGAAGCTTTCTTT.